Only a few counts were recorded for the clone carrying this T cell receptor (beta chain). This specimen comes from a study of blood T cell repertoires in COVID-19. The table came from immunoSEQ multiplex PCR; TCRdb's copy has only in-frame clones and leaves some out. The sample has 150,000 to 200,000 clones; roughly 89% are singletons. The CDR3 sequence is 15 residues long. Germline V CDR1 and CDR2: SNHLY, FYNNEI. J gave up 9 bases and V 7 bases, and 8 bases lay outside the gene matches. The clonotype was recovered from a man aged 18 to 35 with active or convalescent COVID-19. The sequenced sample was peripheral blood. This chain joins TRBV2 and TRBJ1-6; TRBD1 aligns across 11 bases. Here the CDR3 DNA reads TGTGCCAGCAAAAATCAGGGGACAGGGGGTTCACCCCTCCACTTT. It yields the protein CASKNQGTGGSPLHF.